The 22 T cell receptor beta chains reported below all come from one sample, sequenced in a study of shared clonotypes between healthy human individuals. Assay used: immunoSEQ multiplex PCR; TCRdb lists only in-frame clones, some missing. The sample records roughly 76,000 clones, over 55% being singletons. Specimen: memory CD8+ T cells sorted from blood. Subset denoted: CD45RO+ cells pooled with CCR7-negative TemRA cells. These receptors were obtained from a man younger than 45 in good health.

The table lists this clone with a few counts. The chain joins TRBV7-9 to TRBJ2-2, with unresolved D. Per germline, CDR1 SEHNR and CDR2 FQNEAQ (reference sequence). CDR3 length: 11 residues. Trimming removed 6 bases from V and 7 bases from J, with 6 bases in between. The CDR3 loop reads CASSMNGELFF. DNA of the CDR3: TGTGCCAGCAGTATGAACGGGGAGCTGTTTTTT.

This clone was counted many times. This chain connects TRBV5-6 to TRBJ2-7, with 9 bases identical to TRBD1. V dropped 4 bases and J dropped 5; count of bases not matched to a gene: 10. Germline loops: CDR1 SGHDT, CDR2 YYEEEE. The CDR3 spans 15 residues. The chain's CDR3 is CASSISGTGTHEQYF. In DNA form, the CDR3 reads TGTGCCAGCAGCATATCCGGGACAGGGACCCACGAGCAGTACTTC.

The chain links TRBV7-2 to TRBJ2-2; D is ambiguous. V dropped 2 bases and J dropped 5 bases, with 6 bases sitting between them. Germline CDR1 and CDR2: SGHTA and FQGNSA. The CDR3 runs 13 residues. CDR3 sequence: CASSLPRTGELFF. The CDR3 bases are TGTGCCAGCAGCTTACCAAGGACCGGGGAGCTGTTTTTT.

The rearrangement uses TRBV2 and TRBJ2-7, with 7 bases identical to TRBD2. Unmatched junction bases numbered 5, after V lost 1 base and J lost 2 bases. The CDR3 is 15 amino acids. Per germline, CDR1 SNHLY and CDR2 FYNNEI. The DNA for the CDR3 is TGTGCCAGCAGTGAAGTAGCGGGTGGTACCTACGAGCAGTACTTC. Amino acids: CASSEVAGGTYEQYF.

This chain joins TRBV2 and TRBJ2-2, with D uncertain. This CDR3 region has 16 residues. V gave up 2 bases and J gave up 5 bases, with 15 bases separating them. Germline V gene data show CDR1 as SNHLY and CDR2 as FYNNEI. This CDR3 reads CASSEFLLSDTGELFF. The DNA of the CDR3 is TGTGCCAGCAGTGAATTTCTTCTTTCCGATACCGGGGAGCTGTTTTTT.

The genes are TRBV7-9 and TRBJ2-3; 14 bases align to TRBD2. Trimming took 5 bases from V and 2 from J; bases not matched to a gene: 3. CDR1 and CDR2 from the germline V gene are SEHNR and FQNEAQ (reference sequence). The CDR3 loop spans 16 amino acids. The CDR3 loop reads CASSAGLAGDTDTQYF. In DNA, the CDR3 is TGTGCCAGCAGCGCGGGACTAGCGGGAGACACAGATACGCAGTATTTT.

This clone was recorded a few times. The rearrangement links TRBV18 to TRBJ2-7; possible D gene TRBD2, 6 bases. Germline CDR1 is KGHSH and CDR2 is LQKENI. This CDR3 is built from 20 residues. Trimming removed 2 bases from V and 3 bases from J, with 29 bases in between. This CDR3 reads CASSPDTSSIGGIQYYEQYF. In DNA, the CDR3 is TGTGCCAGCTCACCAGATACCAGCAGCATCGGAGGGATCCAATACTACGAGCAGTACTTC. The variable domain in full, with the rest retrieved from reference TRBV18 and TRBJ2-7, is NAGVMQNPRHLVRRRGQEARLRCSPMKGHSHVYWYRQLPEEGLKFMVYLQKENIIDESGMPKERFSAEFPKEGPSILRIQQVVRGDSAAYFCASSPDTSSIGGIQYYEQYFGPGTRLTVT.

This sequence joins TRBV10-3 and TRBJ2-3; a weak D match, TRBD2 (5 bases). Germline V gives CDR1 ENHRY, CDR2 SYGVKD. This CDR3 has 16 residues. Between the trimmed V and J ends, which lost 3 bases and 2 bases, there was a span of 15 bases. The CDR3 nucleotides are TGTGCCATCAGTGATCGTAGCGACCAAAACACAGATACGCAGTATTTT. This gives the protein CAISDRSDQNTDTQYF.

The chain carries TRBV19 and TRBJ2-1, with 7 positions matching TRBD2. Germline V gene sequence: CDR1 LNHDA, CDR2 SQIVND (reference sequence). Trimming took 5 bases from V and 8 from J; bases not matched to a gene: 12. This CDR3 has 15 residues. The CDR3 DNA is TGTGCCAGTAGTGTCCTTAGCGGGCCTGGCCATGAGCAGTTCTTC. As protein: CASSVLSGPGHEQFF.

The chain has TRBV5-1 and TRBJ2-3, with TRBD2 matching 12 bases. CDR1 and CDR2 (germline): SGHRS, YFSETQ. The CDR3 has 15 amino acids. V dropped 0 bases and J dropped 6; count of bases not matched to a gene: 2. CDR3: CASSLAGTSGDTQYF. In DNA, the CDR3 is TGCGCCAGCAGCTTGGCGGGGACTAGCGGGGATACGCAGTATTTT.

On this clone itself: This likely stems from a read error, as it lies one base from a far larger clone. At the DNA level, this CDR3 is encoded by other sequences in the same sample as well. The V gene is TRBV28, the J gene TRBJ1-2; D not certain. Germline V gene lookup returns CDR1 MDHEN and CDR2 SYDVKM. This CDR3 spans 11 amino acids. Trimming left V 4 bases short and J 4 bases short, with 4 bases between. The DNA of the CDR3 is TGTGCCAGCAGTTCAAGCTATGGCTACACCTTC. Its protein is CASSSSYGYTF.

CDR3 sequence: CASSLSGQLYEQYF. The CDR3 region has the DNA TGTGCCAGCAGCCTTTCGGGACAACTCTACGAGCAGTACTTC. The chain combines TRBV5-4 with TRBJ2-7; tentatively, D is TRBD1 (6 bases). Germline CDR1 reads SGHNT; CDR2 reads YYREEE (reference sequence). The CDR3 runs 14 residues. Deletions cut 4 bases from V and 3 bases from J, with 14 bases between.

The genes are TRBV27 and TRBJ2-7; the match to TRBD2 covers 8 bases. The CDR3 loop spans 17 amino acids. The germline V gene has CDR1 MNHEY and CDR2 SMNVEV (reference sequence). V shed 4 bases, J shed 7 bases, and the junction held 18 bases outside the gene matches. The CDR3 DNA reads TGTGCCAGCAGTTCCTTGGCGACTAGCGTAGTTTGGACAGAGCAGTACTTC. Translated: CASSSLATSVVWTEQYF.

The chain joins TRBV6-5 to TRBJ2-1; D is possibly TRBD1 (6 bases). This CDR3 has 15 amino acids. Between the trimmed V and J ends, which lost 2 bases and 6 bases, there was a span of 14 bases. Germline CDR1 MNHEY, CDR2 SVGAGI. The CDR3 spells CASSYTGWVGNEQFF. The CDR3 DNA reads as TGTGCCAGCAGTTACACAGGGTGGGTCGGCAATGAGCAGTTCTTC.

V is TRBV9 and J is TRBJ2-7; D perhaps matches TRBD2 (6 bases). Germline V CDR1 and CDR2: SGDLS, YYNGEE. This CDR3 is built from 14 residues. V lost 2 bases and J lost 4, with 13 bases in between. As DNA, the CDR3 is TGTGCCAGCAGCGTTGGGGGGAAGGGGTACGAGCAGTACTTC. It translates to CASSVGGKGYEQYF.

The rearrangement uses TRBV4-2 and TRBJ2-7; D is perhaps TRBD1 or TRBD2 (5 bases each). The CDR3 loop spans 14 amino acids. Germline V gene lookup returns CDR1 LGHNA and CDR2 YNFKEQ. V lost 3 bases to trimming and J lost 5 bases, with 14 bases between them. In nucleotides, the CDR3 is TGTGCCAGCAGCCACCTCGAGGGGTCGGACGAGCAGTACTTC. This sequence encodes CASSHLEGSDEQYF.

This clone was picked up a small number of times. This rearrangement joins TRBV25-1 to TRBJ1-5; D unclear. The germline V and J ends were trimmed by 1 base and 1 base, with 14 bases remaining between them. Germline V lookup: CDR1 MGHDK, CDR2 SYGVNS. This CDR3 has 17 amino acids. The CDR3 bases are TGTGCCAGCAGTGAATCTCGCGGGGATAGGAGCAATCAGCCCCAGCATTTT. Translating gives CASSESRGDRSNQPQHF.

V usage is TRBV14 and J usage is TRBJ2-3, with D tentatively TRBD1 (6 bases). Germline assignment: CDR1 SGHDN and CDR2 FVKESK. The CDR3 runs to 12 residues. The germline V and J ends were trimmed by 3 bases and 6 bases, with 7 bases remaining between them. CDR3 amino acids: CASSQRGDTQYF. CDR3 DNA sequence: TGTGCCAGCAGCCAGAGGGGGGATACGCAGTATTTT. The full variable domain, completed using reference TRBV14 and TRBJ2-3, is EAGVTQFPSHSVIEKGQTVTLRCDPISGHDNLYWYRRVMGKEIKFLLHFVKESKQDESGMPNNRFLAERTGGTYSTLKVQPAELEDSGVYFCASSQRGDTQYFGPGTRLTVL.

The sample holds a few counts of this clone. V usage is TRBV7-9 and J usage is TRBJ1-1, with a possible D match to TRBD1 (5 bases). The CDR3 consists of 12 residues. Trimming pared 6 bases from V and 1 base from J, leaving 6 bases between. Per the germline V gene, CDR1 is SEHNR and CDR2 is FQNEAQ (reference sequence). The CDR3 DNA sequence: TGTGCCAGCAGTCAGGGGAACACTGAAGCTTTCTTT. This gives the protein CASSQGNTEAFF.

The J gene is TRBJ2-7, the V gene TRBV29-1; tentatively, D is TRBD1 or TRBD2 (5 bases each). The germline V gene encodes CDR1 SQVTM and CDR2 ANQGSEA. This CDR3 is built from 13 residues. V dropped 3 bases and J dropped 6 bases, with 15 bases sitting between them. CDR3 sequence: CSVDTGRGSEQYF. The CDR3 DNA reads TGCAGCGTTGATACGGGGCGAGGAAGCGAGCAGTACTTC.

V and J are TRBV29-1 and TRBJ2-4, with D tentatively TRBD2 (5 bases). From germline, CDR1 is SQVTM and CDR2 ANQGSEA. The CDR3 spans 14 residues. CDR3 amino acids: CRSPSGVAKNIQYF. The DNA of the CDR3 is TGCAGGTCTCCGTCCGGGGTAGCCAAAAACATTCAGTACTTC.

V usage is TRBV5-4 and J usage is TRBJ2-2, with D maybe TRBD2 (6 bases). Trimming took 0 bases from V and 2 from J, leaving 8 bases between them. The germline gives CDR1 SGHNT, CDR2 YYREEE (reference sequence). The CDR3 is 15 amino acids. The CDR3 nucleotides are TGTGCCAGCAGCTTGGCCGGACTAAACACCGGGGAGCTGTTTTTT. Protein sequence: CASSLAGLNTGELFF.